The clone carrying this TCR beta chain turned up a few times. These data belong to a study of CD8 T cells in ankylosing spondylitis. From the 5' RACE reads, TCRdb called clonotypes with MiXCR, one entry per CDR3 protein. This table holds under 250,000 distinct CDR3 sequences, roughly a third found once. This CDR3 spans 15 amino acids. V was pared by 5 bases and J by 6 bases, with 17 bases between. Germline V gene sequence: CDR1 SEHNR, CDR2 FQNEAQ (reference sequence). The rearrangement uses TRBV7-9 and TRBJ2-1, with D possibly being TRBD1 (6 bases). Sequencing was done on a sample of blood, either unsorted or a sorted T cell fraction (not recorded which). The receptor was derived from a male donor with ankylosing spondylitis or in good health (not recorded which). CDR3 nucleotides: TGTGCCAGCAGCGTACCGGGACACCCGTCCAATGAGCAGTTCTTC. Encoded protein: CASSVPGHPSNEQFF.